The present TCR beta chain was sequenced within a study of blood T cell repertoires in COVID-19. TCRdb's copy holds only in-frame clones and misses some; the assay was immunoSEQ multiplex PCR. The sample has around 320,000 clones, 85% seen once. The sequencing input was peripheral blood. The receptor comes from a human donor in a cohort sampled during active COVID-19.

This CDR3 is CASKESGGGGEQFF. As DNA, the CDR3 is TGCGCCAGCAAGGAAAGCGGGGGAGGCGGTGAGCAGTTCTTC. This chain links TRBV5-1 with TRBJ2-1; 8 bases are a match to TRBD2. The CDR3 sequence is 14 residues long. Germline V gives CDR1 SGHRS, CDR2 YFSETQ. The junction had 11 bases not matched to a gene; V was cut back by 6 bases and J by 9 bases.